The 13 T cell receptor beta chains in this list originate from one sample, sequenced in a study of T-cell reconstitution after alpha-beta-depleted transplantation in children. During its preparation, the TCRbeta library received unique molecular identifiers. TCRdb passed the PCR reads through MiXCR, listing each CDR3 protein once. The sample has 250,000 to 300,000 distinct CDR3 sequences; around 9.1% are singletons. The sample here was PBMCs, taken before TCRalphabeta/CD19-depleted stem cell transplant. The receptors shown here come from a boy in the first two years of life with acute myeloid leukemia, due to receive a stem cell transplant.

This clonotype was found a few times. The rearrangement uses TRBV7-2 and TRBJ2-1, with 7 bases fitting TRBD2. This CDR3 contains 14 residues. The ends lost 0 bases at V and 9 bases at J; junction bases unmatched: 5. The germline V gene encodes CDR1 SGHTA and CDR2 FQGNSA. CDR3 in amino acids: CASSLAGGLLEQFF. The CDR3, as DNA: TGTGCCAGCAGCTTAGCGGGAGGGCTACTTGAGCAGTTCTTC.

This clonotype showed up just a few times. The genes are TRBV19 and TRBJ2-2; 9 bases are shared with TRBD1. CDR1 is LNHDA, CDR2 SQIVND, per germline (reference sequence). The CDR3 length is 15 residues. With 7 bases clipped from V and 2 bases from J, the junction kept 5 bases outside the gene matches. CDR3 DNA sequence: TGTGCCAGTAATGGGGACAGGGCAAACACCGGGGAGCTGTTTTTT. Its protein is CASNGDRANTGELFF.

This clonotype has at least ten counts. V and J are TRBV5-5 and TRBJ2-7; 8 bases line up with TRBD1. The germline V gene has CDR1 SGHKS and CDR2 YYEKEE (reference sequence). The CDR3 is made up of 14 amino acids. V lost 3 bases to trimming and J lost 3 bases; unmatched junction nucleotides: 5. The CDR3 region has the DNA TGTGCCAGCAGCTCCCGGGACAGGTACTACGAGCAGTACTTC. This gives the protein CASSSRDRYYEQYF.

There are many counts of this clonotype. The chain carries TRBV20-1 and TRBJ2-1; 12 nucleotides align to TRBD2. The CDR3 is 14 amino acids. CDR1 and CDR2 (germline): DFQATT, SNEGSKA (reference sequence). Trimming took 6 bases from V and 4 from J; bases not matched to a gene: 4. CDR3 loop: CSALTSGGYNEQFF. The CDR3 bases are TGCAGTGCCTTGACTAGCGGGGGTTACAATGAGCAGTTCTTC.

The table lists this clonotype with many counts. CDR3 nucleotide sequence: TGTGCCAGCGGGGGTTTTGGGACAGCCGACTACGAGCAGTACTTC. Translated: CASGGFGTADYEQYF. This chain links TRBV11-3 with TRBJ2-7; 7 nucleotides align to TRBD1. CDR1 is SGHNT and CDR2 is YENEEA in the germline V gene. Unmatched junction bases numbered 13, after V lost 8 bases and J lost 3 bases. The CDR3 is made up of 15 amino acids.

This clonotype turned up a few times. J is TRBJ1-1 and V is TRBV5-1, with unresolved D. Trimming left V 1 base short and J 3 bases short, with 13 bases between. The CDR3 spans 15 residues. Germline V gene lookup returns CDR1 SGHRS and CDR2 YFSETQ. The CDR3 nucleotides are TGCGCCAGCAGCTTGATAGGGCTTAAGGACACTGAAGCTTTCTTT. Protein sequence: CASSLIGLKDTEAFF.

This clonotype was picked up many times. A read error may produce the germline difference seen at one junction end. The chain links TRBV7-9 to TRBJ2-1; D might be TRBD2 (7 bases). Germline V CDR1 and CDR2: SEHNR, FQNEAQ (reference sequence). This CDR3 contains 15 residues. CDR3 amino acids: CASSLEGGEIHELFF. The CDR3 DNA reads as TGTGCCAGCAGCTTGGAGGGGGGGGAGATCCATGAGCTGTTCTTC. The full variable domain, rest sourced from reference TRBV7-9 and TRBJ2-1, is DTGVSQNPRHKITKRGQNVTFRCDPISEHNRLYWYRQTLGQGPEFLTYFQNEAQLEKSRLLSDRFSAERPKGSFSTLEIQRTEQGDSAMYLCASSLEGGEIHELFFGPGTRLTVL.

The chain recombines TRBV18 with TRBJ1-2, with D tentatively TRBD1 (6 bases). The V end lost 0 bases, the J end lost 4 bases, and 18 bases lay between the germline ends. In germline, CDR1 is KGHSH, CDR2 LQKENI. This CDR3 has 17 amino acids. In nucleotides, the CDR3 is TGTGCCAGCTCACCACCGGTCTCTAACAGGGACGGCTATGGCTACACCTTC. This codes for CASSPPVSNRDGYGYTF.

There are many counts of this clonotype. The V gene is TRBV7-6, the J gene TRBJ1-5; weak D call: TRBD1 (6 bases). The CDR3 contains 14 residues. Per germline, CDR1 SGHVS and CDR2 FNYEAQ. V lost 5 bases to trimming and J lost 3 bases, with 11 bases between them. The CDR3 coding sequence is TGTGCCAGCAGCCCCAAGGGGGTCAATCAGCCCCAGCATTTT. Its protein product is CASSPKGVNQPQHF.

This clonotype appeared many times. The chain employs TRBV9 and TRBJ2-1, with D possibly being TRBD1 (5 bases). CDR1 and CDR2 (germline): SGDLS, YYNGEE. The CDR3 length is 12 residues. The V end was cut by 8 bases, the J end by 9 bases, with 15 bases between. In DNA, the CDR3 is TGTGCCAGTCAGGGTCCGGCTCCTGAGCAGTTCTTC. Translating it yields CASQGPAPEQFF.

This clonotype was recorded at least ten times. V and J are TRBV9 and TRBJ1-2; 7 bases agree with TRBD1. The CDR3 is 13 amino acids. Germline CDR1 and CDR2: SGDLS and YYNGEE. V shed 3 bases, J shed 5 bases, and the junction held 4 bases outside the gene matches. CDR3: CASSALQGYGYTF. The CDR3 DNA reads TGTGCCAGCAGCGCCCTACAGGGGTATGGCTACACCTTC.

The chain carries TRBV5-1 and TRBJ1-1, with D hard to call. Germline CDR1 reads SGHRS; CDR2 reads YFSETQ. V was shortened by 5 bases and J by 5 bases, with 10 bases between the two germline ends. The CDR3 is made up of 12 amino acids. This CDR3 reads CASRAAETEAFF. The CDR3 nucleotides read TGCGCCAGCAGGGCAGCGGAAACTGAAGCTTTCTTT.

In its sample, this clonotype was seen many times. Here the CDR3 reads CAISDLAGPTYNEQFF. The CDR3 bases are TGTGCCATCAGTGATCTAGCGGGACCAACCTACAATGAGCAGTTCTTC. The chain links TRBV10-3 to TRBJ2-1; TRBD2 matches 9 bases. CDR1 ENHRY and CDR2 SYGVKD come from the germline V gene. The CDR3 is made up of 16 amino acids. After removal of 3 bases from V and 2 bases from J, the junction contained 5 bases not matched to a gene.